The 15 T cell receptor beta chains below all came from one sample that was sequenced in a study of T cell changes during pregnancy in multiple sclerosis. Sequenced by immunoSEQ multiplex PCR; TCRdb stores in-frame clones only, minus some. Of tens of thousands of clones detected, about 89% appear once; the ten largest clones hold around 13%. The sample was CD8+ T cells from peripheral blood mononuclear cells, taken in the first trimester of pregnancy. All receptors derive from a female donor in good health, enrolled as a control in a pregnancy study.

The CDR3, as DNA: TGCAGCGTTGCGGGGGGCCGGAACACTGAAGCTTTCTTT. Residues: CSVAGGRNTEAFF. The chain has TRBV29-1 and TRBJ1-1; maybe TRBD1 (6 bases). V was cut by 4 bases and J by 1 base, with 10 bases left in between. This CDR3 is built from 13 residues. Germline V lookup: CDR1 SQVTM, CDR2 ANQGSEA.

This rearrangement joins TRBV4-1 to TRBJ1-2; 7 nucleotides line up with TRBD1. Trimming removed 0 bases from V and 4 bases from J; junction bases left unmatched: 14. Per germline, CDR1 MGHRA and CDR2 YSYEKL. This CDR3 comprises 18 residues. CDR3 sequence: CASSQDLEDRPVGYGYTF. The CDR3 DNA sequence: TGCGCCAGCAGCCAAGATTTGGAGGACAGGCCGGTAGGCTATGGCTACACCTTC.

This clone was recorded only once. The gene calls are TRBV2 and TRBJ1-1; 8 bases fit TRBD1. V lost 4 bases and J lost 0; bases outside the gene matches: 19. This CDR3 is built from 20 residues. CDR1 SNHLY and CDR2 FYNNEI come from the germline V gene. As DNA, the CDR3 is TGTGCCAGCAGTGTCGAAGCGTCGACAGGGGCTTTACCTGTGAACACTGAAGCTTTCTTT. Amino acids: CASSVEASTGALPVNTEAFF.

In DNA, the CDR3 is TGTGCCAGCAGCTTACTAGCGGGCTTATACAATGAGCAGTTCTTC. It is translated as CASSLLAGLYNEQFF. This rearrangement joins TRBV7-9 to TRBJ2-1, with TRBD2 matching over 8 bases. Germline V CDR1 and CDR2: SEHNR, FQNEAQ (reference sequence). V was pared by 2 bases and J by 4 bases, with 4 bases of the junction left unmatched. The CDR3 has 15 amino acids.

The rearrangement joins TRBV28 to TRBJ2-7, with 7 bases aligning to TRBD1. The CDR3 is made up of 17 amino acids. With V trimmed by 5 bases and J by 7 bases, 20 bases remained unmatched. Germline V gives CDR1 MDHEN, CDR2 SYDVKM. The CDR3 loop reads CASSQPGQVLREGEQYF. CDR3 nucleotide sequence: TGTGCCAGCAGTCAACCCGGACAGGTTCTAAGGGAAGGGGAGCAGTACTTC.

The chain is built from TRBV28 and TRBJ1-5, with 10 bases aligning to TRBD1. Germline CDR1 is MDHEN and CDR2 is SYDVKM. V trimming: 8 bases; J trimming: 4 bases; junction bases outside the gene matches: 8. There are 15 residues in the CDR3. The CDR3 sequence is CASGYDRGLNQPQHF. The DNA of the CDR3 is TGTGCCAGCGGATATGACAGGGGGCTAAATCAGCCCCAGCATTTT.

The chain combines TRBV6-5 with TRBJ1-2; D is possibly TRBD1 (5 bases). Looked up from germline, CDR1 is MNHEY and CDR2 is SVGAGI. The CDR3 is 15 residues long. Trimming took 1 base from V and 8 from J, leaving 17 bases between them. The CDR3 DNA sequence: TGTGCCAGCAGTTACTATATAGGGGATTCGGAAGGCTACACCTTC. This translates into CASSYYIGDSEGYTF.

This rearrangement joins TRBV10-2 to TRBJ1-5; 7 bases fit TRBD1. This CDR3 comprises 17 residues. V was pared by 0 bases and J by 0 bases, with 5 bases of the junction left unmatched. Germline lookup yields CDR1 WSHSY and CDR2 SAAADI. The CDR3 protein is CASSESPGGYSNQPQHF. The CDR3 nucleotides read TGCGCCAGCAGTGAGTCCCCAGGGGGGTATAGCAATCAGCCCCAGCATTTT.

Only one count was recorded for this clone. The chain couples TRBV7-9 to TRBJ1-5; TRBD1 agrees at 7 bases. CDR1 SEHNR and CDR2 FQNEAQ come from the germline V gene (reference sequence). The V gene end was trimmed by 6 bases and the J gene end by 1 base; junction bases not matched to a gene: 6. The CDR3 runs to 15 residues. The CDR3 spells CASSSQDRSNQPQHF. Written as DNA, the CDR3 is TGTGCCAGCAGTTCTCAGGACAGGAGCAATCAGCCCCAGCATTTT.

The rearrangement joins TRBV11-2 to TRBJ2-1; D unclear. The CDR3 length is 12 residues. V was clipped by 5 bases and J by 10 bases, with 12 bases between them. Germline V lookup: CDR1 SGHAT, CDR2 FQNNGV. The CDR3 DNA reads TGTGCCAGCAGCCTTATGGCTCACGAGCAGTTCTTC. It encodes CASSLMAHEQFF.

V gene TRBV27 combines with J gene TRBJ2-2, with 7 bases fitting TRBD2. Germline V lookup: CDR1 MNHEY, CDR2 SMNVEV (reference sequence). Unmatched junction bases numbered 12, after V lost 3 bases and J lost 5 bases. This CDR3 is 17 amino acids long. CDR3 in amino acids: CASSFPGRGGSTGELFF. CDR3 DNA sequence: TGTGCCAGCAGTTTCCCCGGTAGGGGCGGGAGTACCGGGGAGCTGTTTTTT.

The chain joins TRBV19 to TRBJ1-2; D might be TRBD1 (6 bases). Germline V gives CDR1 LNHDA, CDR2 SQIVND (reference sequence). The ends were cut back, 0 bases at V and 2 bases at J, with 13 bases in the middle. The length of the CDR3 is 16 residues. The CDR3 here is CASSIESAGANYGYTF. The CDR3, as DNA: TGTGCCAGTAGTATAGAATCCGCGGGGGCCAACTATGGCTACACCTTC.

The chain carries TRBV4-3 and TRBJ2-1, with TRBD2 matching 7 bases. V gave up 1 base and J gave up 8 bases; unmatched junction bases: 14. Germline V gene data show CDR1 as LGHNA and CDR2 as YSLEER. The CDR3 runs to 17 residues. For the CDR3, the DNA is TGCGCCAGCAGCCAAGCGGATGGCGGCGGGAGAGGCGATGAGCAGTTCTTC. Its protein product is CASSQADGGGRGDEQFF.

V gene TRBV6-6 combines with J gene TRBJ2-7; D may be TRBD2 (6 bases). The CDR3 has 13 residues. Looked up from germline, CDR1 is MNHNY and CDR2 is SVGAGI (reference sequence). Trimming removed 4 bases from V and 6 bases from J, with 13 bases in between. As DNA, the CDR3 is TGTGCCAGCAGTTCGGGACTGGGGGGCGAGCAGTACTTC. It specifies CASSSGLGGEQYF.

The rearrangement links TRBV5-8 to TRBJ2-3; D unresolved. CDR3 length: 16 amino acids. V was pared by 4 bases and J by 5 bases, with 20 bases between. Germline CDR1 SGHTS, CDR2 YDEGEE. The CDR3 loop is CASSVGWAQGRDTQYF. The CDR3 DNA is TGTGCCAGCAGCGTTGGCTGGGCCCAAGGCAGAGATACGCAGTATTTT.